These 9 T cell receptor beta chains came from one sample sequenced in a study of T cell repertoires in cytomegalovirus infection. One entry per CDR3 protein, called by TCRdb with MiXCR from the reads. Counted here are about 830,000 distinct CDR3 sequences, approximately 32% occurring once; the ten biggest clones make up approximately 13%. No antigen has been identified for these receptors. Sequencing was performed on cultured CD8+ T cells from PBMCs, taken from culture after CMV antigen stimulation. Receptors originate from a human donor in good health (CMV status not recorded). Some clones in this sample may be carry-over from other donors' samples.

CDR3 region: CASSLGLRRGGRETQYF. As DNA, the CDR3 is TGTGCCAGCAGCTTAGGCCTCCGGCGGGGGGGCCGGGAGACCCAGTACTTC. V gene TRBV11-2 combines with J gene TRBJ2-5; 9 nucleotides match TRBD2. The CDR3 is made up of 17 amino acids. The V gene end was trimmed by 1 base and the J gene end by 5 bases; junction bases not matched to a gene: 11. Germline assignment: CDR1 SGHAT and CDR2 FQNNGV.

The rearrangement uses TRBV28 and TRBJ2-5; 7 bases line up with TRBD1. The V segment lost 6 bases and the J segment 0 bases; nucleotides outside the gene matches: 7. The germline CDR1 and CDR2 sequences are MDHEN and SYDVKM. CDR3 size: 15 residues. CDR3 nucleotide sequence: TGTGCCAGCAGACCGGGACAGCTGTACCAAGAGACCCAGTACTTC. This gives the protein CASRPGQLYQETQYF.

This clonotype has more than one count but fewer than ten. The genes are TRBV19 and TRBJ1-1; D might be TRBD1 (5 bases). The CDR3 has 14 amino acids. The V and J ends lost 10 bases and 0 bases respectively, with 15 bases between them. Per germline, CDR1 LNHDA and CDR2 SQIVND (reference sequence). The chain's CDR3 is CATGDEVMNTEAFF. DNA of the CDR3: TGTGCCACCGGGGACGAAGTCATGAACACTGAAGCTTTCTTT.

Details on this clonotype: Mismatch with germline at one junction end may stem from a read error. The rearrangement joins TRBV6-5 to TRBJ2-7; D may be TRBD1 or TRBD2 (5 bases each). Germline CDR1 reads MNHEY; CDR2 reads SVGAGI. This CDR3 is built from 13 residues. Here the CDR3 DNA reads TGTGCCGGCAGTTACGGGGCCTCCTACGAGCAGTACTTC. Amino acids: CAGSYGASYEQYF.

This clonotype turned up a few times. The chain combines TRBV19 with TRBJ2-1, with D unresolved. The CDR3 sequence is 13 residues long. Germline V gives CDR1 LNHDA, CDR2 SQIVND (reference sequence). The ends were cut back, 5 bases at V and 2 bases at J, with 7 bases in the middle. CDR3 region: CASSDWTYNEQFF. In DNA, the CDR3 is TGTGCCAGTAGTGACTGGACCTACAATGAGCAGTTCTTC. Full variable domain (remainder filled in from reference TRBV19 and TRBJ2-1): DGGITQSPKYLFRKEGQNVTLSCEQNLNHDAMYWYRQDPGQGLRLIYYSQIVNDFQKGDIAEGYSVSREKKESFPLTVTSAQKNPTAFYLCASSDWTYNEQFFGPGTRLTVL.

This clonotype has only a few counts. For the CDR3, the DNA is TGTGCCAGCAGCCTCAATACAGGGGGCCATCAGCCCCAGCATTTT. This encodes CASSLNTGGHQPQHF. The chain combines TRBV28 with TRBJ1-5, with 9 bases that match TRBD1. The CDR3 extends over 15 amino acids. CDR1 is MDHEN and CDR2 is SYDVKM in the germline V gene. The V segment lost 6 bases and the J segment 5 bases; nucleotides outside the gene matches: 8.

The table lists this clonotype with a few counts. This sequence joins TRBV27 and TRBJ2-1; 7 bases line up with TRBD1. V lost 5 bases, J lost 1 base, and 5 bases stayed unmatched. The CDR3 runs 15 residues. CDR1 MNHEY and CDR2 SMNVEV come from the germline V gene (reference sequence). CDR3 residues: CASSPSTGSYNEQFF. In DNA, the CDR3 is TGTGCCAGCAGTCCGTCGACAGGGTCCTACAATGAGCAGTTCTTC.

There are a few counts of this clonotype. This rearrangement joins TRBV12-3 or TRBV12-4 to TRBJ1-1, with no clear D. The CDR3 contains 15 residues. V was clipped by 5 bases and J by 3 bases, with 16 bases between them. In DNA form, the CDR3 reads TGTGCCAGCAGTCCCCGATTATACGGGCACACTGAAGCTTTCTTT. Amino acid sequence: CASSPRLYGHTEAFF.

V and J are TRBV7-1 and TRBJ2-6; a weak D match, TRBD2 (6 bases). Being an ORF, TRBV7-1 has a function that is uncertain. V was pared by 3 bases and J by 2 bases, with 29 bases between. The length of the CDR3 is 22 residues. In DNA form, the CDR3 reads TGTGCCAGCAGCTCCACGAAACTGGGACTGCCGGGCCCTATCGCTGGGGCCAACGTCCTGACTTTC. Amino acid sequence: CASSSTKLGLPGPIAGANVLTF.